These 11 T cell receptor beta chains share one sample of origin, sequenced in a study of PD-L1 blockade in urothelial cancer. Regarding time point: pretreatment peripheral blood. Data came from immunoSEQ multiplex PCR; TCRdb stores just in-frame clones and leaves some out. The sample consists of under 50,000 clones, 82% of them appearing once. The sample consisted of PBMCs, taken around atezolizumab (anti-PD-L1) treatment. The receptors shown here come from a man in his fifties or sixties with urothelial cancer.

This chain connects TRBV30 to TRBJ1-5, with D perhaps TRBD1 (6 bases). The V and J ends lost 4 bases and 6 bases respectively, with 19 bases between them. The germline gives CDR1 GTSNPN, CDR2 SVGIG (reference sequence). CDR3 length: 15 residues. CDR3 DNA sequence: TGTGCCTGGACCGATCAGGGGATCGGGACTCAGCCCCAGCATTTT. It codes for CAWTDQGIGTQPQHF.

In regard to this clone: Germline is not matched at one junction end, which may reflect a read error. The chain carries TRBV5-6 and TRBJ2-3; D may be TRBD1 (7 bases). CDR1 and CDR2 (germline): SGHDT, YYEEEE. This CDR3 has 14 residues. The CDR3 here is CASSAGGITDTQYF. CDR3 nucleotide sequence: TGTGCCAGCAGCGCAGGGGGGATCACAGATACGCAGTACTTT.

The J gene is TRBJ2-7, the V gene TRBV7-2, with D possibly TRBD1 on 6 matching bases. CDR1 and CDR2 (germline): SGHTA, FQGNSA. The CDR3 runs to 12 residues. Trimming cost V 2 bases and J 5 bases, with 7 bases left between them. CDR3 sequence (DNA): TGTGCCAGCAGCTTAACAGGGAACGAGCAGTACGTC. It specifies CASSLTGNEQYV.

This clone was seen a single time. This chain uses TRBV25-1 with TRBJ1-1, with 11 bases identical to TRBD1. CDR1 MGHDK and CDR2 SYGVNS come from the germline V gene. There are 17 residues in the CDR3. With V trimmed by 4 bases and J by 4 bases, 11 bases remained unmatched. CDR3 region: CASSGGTGGVVGTEAFF. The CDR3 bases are TGTGCCAGCAGTGGTGGGACAGGGGGAGTCGTCGGCACTGAAGCTTTCTTT.

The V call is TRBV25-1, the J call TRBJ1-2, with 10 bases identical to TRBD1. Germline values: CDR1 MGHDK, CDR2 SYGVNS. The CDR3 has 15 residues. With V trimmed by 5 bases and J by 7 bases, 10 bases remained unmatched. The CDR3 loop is CASSRLGTGAGGYTF. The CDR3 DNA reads TGTGCCAGCAGTAGGTTAGGGACAGGGGCTGGTGGCTACACCTTC.

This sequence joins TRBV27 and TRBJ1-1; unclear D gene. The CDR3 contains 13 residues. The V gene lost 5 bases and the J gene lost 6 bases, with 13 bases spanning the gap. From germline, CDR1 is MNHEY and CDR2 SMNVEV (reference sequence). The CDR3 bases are TGTGCCAGCAGTGCTTTATTCGGGGCTGAAGCTTTCTTT. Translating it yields CASSALFGAEAFF.

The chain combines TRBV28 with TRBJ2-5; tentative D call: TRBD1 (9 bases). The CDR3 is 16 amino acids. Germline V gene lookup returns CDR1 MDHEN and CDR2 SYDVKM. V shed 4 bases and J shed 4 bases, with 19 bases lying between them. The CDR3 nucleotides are TGTGCCAGCAGTTCCTCCGGGACAGGGACTAGAGAGACCCAGTACTTC. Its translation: CASSSSGTGTRETQYF. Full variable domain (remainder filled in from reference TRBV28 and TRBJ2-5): DVKVTQSSRYLVKRTGEKVFLECVQDMDHENMFWYRQDPGLGLRLIYFSYDVKMKEKGDIPEGYSVSREKKERFSLILESASTNQTSMYLCASSSSGTGTRETQYFGPGTRLLVL.

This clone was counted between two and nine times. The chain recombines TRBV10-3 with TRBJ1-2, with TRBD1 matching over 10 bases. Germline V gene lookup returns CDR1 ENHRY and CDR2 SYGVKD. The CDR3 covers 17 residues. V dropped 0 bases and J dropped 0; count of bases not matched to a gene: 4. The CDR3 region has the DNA TGTGCCATCAGTGAGTCCGCGGGGACAGGGGCTAACTATGGCTACACCTTC. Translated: CAISESAGTGANYGYTF.

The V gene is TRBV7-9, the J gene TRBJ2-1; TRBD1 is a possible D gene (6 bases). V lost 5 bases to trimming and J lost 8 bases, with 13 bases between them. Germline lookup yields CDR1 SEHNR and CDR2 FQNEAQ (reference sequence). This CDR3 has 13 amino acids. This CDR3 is CASSQPTGYEQFF. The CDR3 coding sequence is TGTGCCAGCAGCCAACCAACAGGGTATGAGCAGTTCTTC.

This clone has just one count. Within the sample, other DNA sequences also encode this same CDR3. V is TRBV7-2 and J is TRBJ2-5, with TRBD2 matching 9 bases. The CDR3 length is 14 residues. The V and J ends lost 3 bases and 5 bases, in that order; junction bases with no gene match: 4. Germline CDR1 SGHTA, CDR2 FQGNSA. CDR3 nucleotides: TGTGCCAGCAGCTTGGCGGGGGGGGGTGAGACCCAGTACTTC. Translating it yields CASSLAGGGETQYF. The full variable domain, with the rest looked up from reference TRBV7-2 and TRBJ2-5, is GAGVSQSPSNKVTEKGKDVELRCDPISGHTALYWYRQSLGQGLEFLIYFQGNSAPDKSGLPSDRFSAERTGGSVSTLTIQRTQQEDSAVYLCASSLAGGGETQYFGPGTRLLVL.

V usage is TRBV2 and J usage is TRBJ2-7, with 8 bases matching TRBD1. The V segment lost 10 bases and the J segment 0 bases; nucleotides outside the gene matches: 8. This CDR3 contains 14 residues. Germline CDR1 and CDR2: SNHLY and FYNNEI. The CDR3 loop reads CATNRDRSSYEQYF. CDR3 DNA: TGTGCCACCAACCGGGACAGGAGCTCCTACGAGCAGTACTTC.